The clone carrying this T cell receptor (beta chain) was seen repeatedly, ten times or more. In TCRdb, the RT-PCR reads were re-called with MiXCR into one record per CDR3 protein. This sample carries about 300,000 distinct CDR3 sequences, 20% to 25% of them seen once, and the ten largest clones take more than 8.5%. The record originates from a study of response to subunit inactivated influenza vaccine. This CDR3 has 23 amino acids. The junction had 25 bases not matched to a gene; V was cut back by 1 base and J by 0 bases. The V and J genes are TRBV12-3 or TRBV12-4 and TRBJ2-7; the match to TRBD1 covers 9 bases. The sequencing here drew on PBMCs from blood, taken about 19 months after vaccination. The origin of this receptor is a man aged 50 to 69 who received an inactivated influenza vaccine. The CDR3 nucleotides are TGTGCCAGCAGTTTAGGCCGACGAATGTTTGGGACAGGGCCACCAAGGAGCTCCTACGAGCAGTACTTC. Protein: CASSLGRRMFGTGPPRSSYEQYF.